Each of the 28 T cell receptor beta chains below was sequenced from the same sample in a study of blood T cells in healthy people across ages. Next came a second PCR, run for 7 to 11 cycles, which used a sample-barcoded 5' primer along with a J-beta primer mix. From the 5' RACE reads, TCRdb called clonotypes with MiXCR, one entry per CDR3 protein. The sample has about 1.5 million distinct CDR3 sequences; about 45% are singletons. Sequencing was done on a sample of blood. The source is a woman aged 18-35 years in good health.

Only a few counts were recorded for this clonotype. The V call is TRBV12-3 or TRBV12-4, the J call TRBJ2-6; 8 nucleotides align to TRBD1. CDR3 size: 15 residues. Trimming at V came to 8 bases and at J to 1 base, leaving 4 bases not matched to a gene. CDR3 bases: TGTGCCAGCGGGACAGGTCTTTCTGGGGCCAACGTCCTGACTTTC. Its protein product is CASGTGLSGANVLTF.

This clonotype was found a few times. The V and J genes are TRBV20-1 and TRBJ2-7, with a weak D call TRBD2 (6 bases). This CDR3 has 15 amino acids. From germline, CDR1 is DFQATT and CDR2 SNEGSKA (reference sequence). The V and J ends lost 5 bases and 1 base respectively, with 18 bases between them. In nucleotides, the CDR3 is TGCAGTGCTGCGGCGGTTAGCGGTCCGTCCTACGAGCAGTACTTC. Protein sequence: CSAAAVSGPSYEQYF.

This clonotype showed up just a few times. J is TRBJ2-5 and V is TRBV18, with D hard to call. This CDR3 has 14 amino acids. Trimming cost V 3 bases and J 4 bases, with 12 bases left between them. Germline assignment: CDR1 KGHSH and CDR2 LQKENI. CDR3 sequence: CASSPPAATETQYF. In DNA, the CDR3 is TGTGCCAGCTCACCGCCTGCAGCAACAGAGACCCAGTACTTC.

The rearrangement uses TRBV7-2 and TRBJ1-2; D call uncertain. The CDR3 sequence is 12 residues long. The germline V gene has CDR1 SGHTA and CDR2 FQGNSA. Deletions cut 3 bases from V and 8 bases from J, with 10 bases between. Written as DNA, the CDR3 is TGTGCCAGCAGCTTTCAGGCGTGGGGCTACACCTTC. Translating gives CASSFQAWGYTF.

The CDR3 DNA sequence: TGCGCCAGCAGCCCCACGGGACAGGGGGCGAACACTGAAGCTTTCTTT. Encoded protein: CASSPTGQGANTEAFF. The chain is built from TRBV5-1 and TRBJ1-1; 12 bases map to TRBD1. This CDR3 has 16 residues. Per the germline V gene, CDR1 is SGHRS and CDR2 is YFSETQ. The J segment lost 1 base and the V segment lost 4 bases, leaving 5 bases of the junction unmatched.

The gene calls are TRBV7-9 and TRBJ2-3; D unresolved. In germline, CDR1 is SEHNR, CDR2 FQNEAQ (reference sequence). This CDR3 is built from 15 residues. V was clipped by 3 bases and J by 0 bases, with 10 bases between them. The DNA of the CDR3 is TGTGCCAGCAGCTTCGAGACCGGTAGCACAGATACGCAGTATTTT. As protein: CASSFETGSTDTQYF.

The chain joins TRBV25-1 to TRBJ1-4; D may be TRBD1 (6 bases). CDR1 MGHDK and CDR2 SYGVNS come from the germline V gene. There are 15 residues in the CDR3. Trimming pared 4 bases from V and 8 bases from J, leaving 17 bases between. The CDR3 DNA is TGTGCCAGCAGTGTGGCGGCAGGGGAGGACGAAAAACTGTTTTTT. It specifies CASSVAAGEDEKLFF. The full variable domain, in which reference TRBV25-1 and TRBJ1-4 provide the parts outside the CDR3, is EADIYQTPRYLVIGTGKKITLECSQTMGHDKMYWYQQDPGMELHLIHYSYGVNSTEKGDLSSESTVSRIRTEHFPLTLESARPSHTSQYLCASSVAAGEDEKLFFGSGTQLSVL.

This clonotype was counted many times. The chain couples TRBV3-1 to TRBJ2-7; D gene uncertain. The V end lost 2 bases, the J end lost 3 bases, and 2 bases lay between the germline ends. The germline gives CDR1 LGHDT, CDR2 YNNKEL (reference sequence). The CDR3 is 11 residues long. The chain's CDR3 is CASSQYYEQYF. In DNA, the CDR3 is TGTGCCAGCAGCCAATACTACGAGCAGTACTTC.

V gene TRBV7-2 combines with J gene TRBJ2-7; tentatively, D is TRBD1 or TRBD2 (5 bases each). CDR1 is SGHTA, CDR2 FQGNSA, per germline. V shed 5 bases and J shed 2 bases, with 13 bases lying between them. This CDR3 is built from 14 residues. CDR3 DNA: TGTGCCAGCAGCCGTGGGGACCATCCCTACGAGCAGTACTTC. Amino acids: CASSRGDHPYEQYF. The full variable domain, completed using reference TRBV7-2 and TRBJ2-7, is GAGVSQSPSNKVTEKGKDVELRCDPISGHTALYWYRQSLGQGLEFLIYFQGNSAPDKSGLPSDRFSAERTGGSVSTLTIQRTQQEDSAVYLCASSRGDHPYEQYFGPGTRLTVT.

This clonotype has ten or more counts. The chain recombines TRBV25-1 with TRBJ2-7; 9 positions match TRBD1. The CDR3 is 13 residues long. CDR1 is MGHDK, CDR2 SYGVNS, per germline. V dropped 7 bases and J dropped 4; count of bases not matched to a gene: 5. DNA of the CDR3: TGTGCCAGCACCTGGGGACAGGGTTACGAGCAGTACTTC. Translated: CASTWGQGYEQYF.

The genes are TRBV9 and TRBJ1-4; D remains ambiguous. V lost 1 base, J lost 3 bases, and 4 bases lay in between. This CDR3 region has 13 residues. In germline, CDR1 is SGDLS, CDR2 YYNGEE. The CDR3 DNA follows: TGTGCCAGCAGCGTAACTGCTAATGAAAAACTGTTTTTT. This encodes CASSVTANEKLFF.

This clonotype was counted ten times or more. The chain links TRBV10-3 to TRBJ2-6; a weak D match, TRBD1 (6 bases). Trimming stripped 6 bases from V and 3 bases from J, with 6 bases between. Germline-derived CDR1 and CDR2 are ENHRY and SYGVKD. This CDR3 has 13 residues. CDR3 amino acids: CAISRGGANVLTF. CDR3 nucleotide sequence: TGTGCCATCAGCAGGGGTGGGGCCAACGTCCTGACTTTC.

This chain uses TRBV20-1 with TRBJ2-7, with 9 bases identical to TRBD2. The CDR3 spans 14 residues. In germline, CDR1 is DFQATT, CDR2 SNEGSKA (reference sequence). With 3 bases clipped from V and 4 bases from J, the junction kept 7 bases outside the gene matches. The CDR3 nucleotides read TGCAGTGCTAGGGGACTAGCACAGCATTACGAGCAGTACTTC. It specifies CSARGLAQHYEQYF.

This clonotype was detected ten times or more. The gene calls are TRBV20-1 and TRBJ2-7, with 11 bases matching TRBD1. The ends lost 6 bases at V and 1 base at J; junction bases unmatched: 8. The CDR3 is 15 amino acids. The germline V gene has CDR1 DFQATT and CDR2 SNEGSKA (reference sequence). The CDR3 protein is CSANRDRGFSYEQYF. Written as DNA, the CDR3 is TGCAGTGCCAACCGGGACAGGGGGTTTTCCTACGAGCAGTACTTC.

This clonotype was counted a few times. The chain recombines TRBV29-1 with TRBJ2-7; 7 nucleotides align to TRBD1. Germline CDR1 reads SQVTM; CDR2 reads ANQGSEA. The J segment lost 0 bases and the V segment lost 2 bases, leaving 4 bases of the junction unmatched. The CDR3 runs 14 residues. CDR3 nucleotides: TGCAGCGTTGAATCGTGGACAGGCTCCTACGAGCAGTACTTC. Amino acid sequence: CSVESWTGSYEQYF.

The CDR3 spells CAAARTRGVYNEQFF. CDR3 nucleotides: TGTGCCGCGGCGCGGACCAGGGGGGTATACAATGAGCAGTTCTTC. The chain recombines TRBV6-2 or TRBV6-3 with TRBJ2-1, with D possibly matching TRBD1 (7 bases). V was clipped by 11 bases and J by 4 bases, with 21 bases between them. Per germline, CDR1 MNHEY and CDR2 SVGEGT. The CDR3 extends over 15 amino acids.

The genes are TRBV29-1 and TRBJ2-5, with a weak D call TRBD1 (5 bases). Germline V CDR1 and CDR2: SQVTM, ANQGSEA. The V and J ends lost 2 bases and 12 bases respectively, with 10 bases between them. The CDR3 is made up of 10 amino acids. Written as DNA, the CDR3 is TGCAGCGTTGAAAGACAGTCGGAGTACTTC. Protein sequence: CSVERQSEYF.

The chain links TRBV20-1 to TRBJ1-2; D may be TRBD1 (6 bases). V lost 5 bases and J 0 bases, leaving 13 bases between the germline ends. The CDR3 loop spans 14 amino acids. Germline CDR1 and CDR2: DFQATT and SNEGSKA (reference sequence). The CDR3 coding sequence is TGCAGTGCTCCCCTGGGACACGCTAACTATGGCTACACCTTC. This translates into CSAPLGHANYGYTF.

Only a few counts were recorded for this clonotype. The chain links TRBV9 to TRBJ2-2, with no clear D. The CDR3 is 13 residues long. Trimming left V 3 bases short and J 4 bases short, with 7 bases between. CDR1 is SGDLS and CDR2 is YYNGEE in the germline V gene. The DNA for the CDR3 is TGTGCCAGCAGCGGACTCCTCACCGGGGAGCTGTTTTTT. Protein product: CASSGLLTGELFF.

The V call is TRBV24-1, the J call TRBJ2-1, with TRBD2 identical over 9 bases. Germline assignment: CDR1 KGHDR and CDR2 SFDVKD. The trim removed 4 bases at V and 7 bases at J, leaving 16 bases unmatched. The CDR3 consists of 18 residues. The CDR3 region is CATSDPPKALAGMNEQFF. The CDR3 DNA is TGTGCCACCAGTGACCCACCTAAAGCACTAGCGGGTATGAATGAGCAGTTCTTC.

There are a few counts of this clonotype. The chain recombines TRBV7-2 with TRBJ2-1; D gene ambiguous. The germline CDR1 and CDR2 sequences are SGHTA and FQGNSA. Trimming took off 5 bases at V and 0 bases at J, with 14 bases between the two ends. The CDR3 extends over 16 amino acids. In DNA, the CDR3 is TGTGCCAGCAGCCGTCAGGTGATGAGCTCCTACAATGAGCAGTTCTTC. Translating gives CASSRQVMSSYNEQFF.

The chain has TRBV7-2 and TRBJ2-1; 9 positions match TRBD2. The germline gives CDR1 SGHTA, CDR2 FQGNSA. Trimming took 5 bases from V and 9 from J; bases not matched to a gene: 14. This CDR3 spans 16 amino acids. Here the CDR3 DNA reads TGTGCCAGCAGCCGTGCTTTGGGCGGGAGGGCTCGTGAGCAGTTCTTC. Its translation: CASSRALGGRAREQFF.

In regard to this clonotype: At one end, the junction sequence differs from germline, possibly due to a read error. This chain links TRBV7-2 with TRBJ2-3; TRBD2 might be the D (5 bases). The CDR3 spans 16 residues. Germline-derived CDR1 and CDR2 are SGHTA and FQGNSA. This CDR3 reads CASSLARLYSADTQFF. For the CDR3, the DNA is TGTGCCAGCAGCTTAGCGCGCCTATATAGCGCAGATACGCAGTTTTTT.

This clonotype was seen a single time. This may be a read error: a much more frequent sequence differs by one nucleotide. This chain joins TRBV5-1 and TRBJ2-2; D is uncertain. The CDR3 runs to 15 residues. Germline V lookup: CDR1 SGHRS, CDR2 YFSETQ. The CDR3 nucleotides read TGCGCCAGCAGCTTTGTCAAGCCGAAAACCGGGGAGCTGTTTTTT. Its protein is CASSFVKPKTGELFF. The full variable domain, with the rest looked up from reference TRBV5-1 and TRBJ2-2, is KAGVTQTPRYLIKTRGQQVTLSCSPISGHRSVSWYQQTPGQGLQFLFEYFSETQRNKGNFPGRFSGRQFSNSRSEMNVSTLELGDSALYLCASSFVKPKTGELFFGEGSRLTVL.

The CDR3 DNA follows: TGTGCCAGTAGTCCCCCACGGGGCTACGGGAATGAGCAGTACTTC. Translation gives CASSPPRGYGNEQYF. The genes are TRBV12-3 or TRBV12-4 and TRBJ2-5, with D perhaps given as TRBD1 or TRBD2 (5 bases each). V lost 9 bases to trimming and J lost 11 bases, with 28 bases between them. This CDR3 has 15 residues.

The sample holds a few counts of this clonotype. J is TRBJ2-7 and V is TRBV20-1; TRBD2 aligns across 12 bases. The CDR3 contains 18 residues. Per the germline V gene, CDR1 is DFQATT and CDR2 is SNEGSKA (reference sequence). With 0 bases clipped from V and 5 bases from J, the junction kept 14 bases outside the gene matches. This CDR3 reads CSARDPQTSGSRYDEQYF. Written as DNA, the CDR3 is TGCAGTGCTAGAGATCCTCAGACTAGCGGGAGTCGATACGACGAGCAGTACTTC.

This clonotype came up a few times. V usage is TRBV7-2 and J usage is TRBJ2-3; 8 bases match TRBD2. The junction had 14 bases not matched to a gene; V was cut back by 7 bases and J by 8 bases. Germline CDR1 and CDR2: SGHTA and FQGNSA. The CDR3 loop spans 15 amino acids. The CDR3 nucleotides read TGTGCCAGCATCCTAACCGTTAGCGGGGATGGTACGCAGTATTTT. Amino acid sequence: CASILTVSGDGTQYF.

This clonotype was found a few times. This chain connects TRBV29-1 to TRBJ2-5, with 9 bases aligning to TRBD2. The CDR3 length is 12 residues. Germline CDR1 is SQVTM and CDR2 is ANQGSEA. The J segment lost 4 bases and the V segment lost 6 bases, leaving 3 bases of the junction unmatched. The CDR3 region has the DNA TGCAGCGTCGAGACTAGCGGAGAGACCCAGTACTTC. As protein: CSVETSGETQYF.